This T cell receptor (beta chain) was recovered during a study of blood T cells in healthy people across ages. Study results and caveats: With unsorted PBMCs, a conclusive comparison of naive versus antigen-experienced cells was not possible.

PCR was performed a second time for 7 to 11 cycles using a sample-barcoded 5' primer and a J-beta primer mix. Every single cDNA molecule received a tag from a template-switch adaptor with 12 random nucleotides. TCRdb used MiXCR to reprocess the 5' RACE reads, holding one entry per CDR3 protein. Of approximately 800,000 distinct CDR3 sequences in the sample, 35% to 60% were seen once. In its sample, this clonotype was seen a few times. Its antigen is undetermined. Germline lookup yields CDR1 SGHTA and CDR2 FQGNSA. The CDR3 consists of 17 residues. Trimming at V came to 5 bases and at J to 5 bases, leaving 17 bases not matched to a gene.

V is TRBV7-2 and J is TRBJ2-5; 7 bases fit TRBD2. The clonotype was recovered from a man older than 75 in good health. Material: blood. The CDR3 spells CASSPHDRRAGRETQYF. CDR3 nucleotide sequence: TGTGCCAGCAGCCCACACGACCGACGAGCGGGAAGGGAGACCCAGTACTTC.